These 31 T cell receptor beta chains were all obtained from the same sample, sequenced in a study of blood T cell repertoires in COVID-19. The assay was immunoSEQ multiplex PCR, and TCRdb's table has in-frame clones only and misses some. Of some 260,000 clones listed, just over 90% are singletons. Sequenced input: PBMCs or T cells enriched from blood (not recorded which). These receptors were taken from a woman younger than 35 who had recovered from COVID-19.

This sequence joins TRBV7-2 and TRBJ2-1; 9 bases agree with TRBD2. The ends lost 5 bases at V and 4 bases at J; junction bases unmatched: 3. Germline CDR1 is SGHTA and CDR2 is FQGNSA. The CDR3 extends over 14 amino acids. The CDR3, as DNA: TGTGCCAGCAGCACAGCGGGGGGTTACAATGAGCAGTTCTTC. Residues: CASSTAGGYNEQFF.

This clone has more than one count but fewer than ten. The V call is TRBV5-1, the J call TRBJ1-2, with 7 bases lining up with TRBD1. The ends lost 4 bases at V and 5 bases at J; junction bases unmatched: 11. The CDR3 is 15 residues long. In germline, CDR1 is SGHRS, CDR2 YFSETQ. The CDR3, as DNA: TGCGCCAGCAGCGGCGGACAGGCCTTCCTTTATGGCTACACCTTC. Translating it yields CASSGGQAFLYGYTF.

The rearrangement joins TRBV6-5 to TRBJ2-7, with D possibly TRBD1 on 5 matching bases. The CDR3 runs 14 residues. V was cut by 5 bases and J by 4 bases, with 15 bases left in between. Looked up from germline, CDR1 is MNHEY and CDR2 is SVGAGI. The CDR3 here is CASSTSWTSYEQYF. CDR3 bases: TGTGCCAGCAGTACATCATGGACATCGTACGAGCAGTACTTC.

The chain combines TRBV11-2 with TRBJ1-2; a weak D match, TRBD1 (5 bases). Germline lookup yields CDR1 SGHAT and CDR2 FQNNGV. This CDR3 is built from 13 residues. With 1 base removed from V and 3 bases from J, the gap between germline ends came to 6 bases. The CDR3 region has the DNA TGTGCCAGCAGCTTAGGGACACACTATGGCTACACCTTC. Residues: CASSLGTHYGYTF.

The chain carries TRBV19 and TRBJ1-4; D not certain. V lost 1 base to trimming and J lost 14 bases, with 20 bases between them. Germline V gene data show CDR1 as LNHDA and CDR2 as SQIVND (reference sequence). The CDR3 is 15 residues long. The CDR3 DNA is TGTGCCAGTAGTATAGGCGGAGTGGCGGGCGTCAACCTGTTTTTT. This sequence encodes CASSIGGVAGVNLFF.

V gene TRBV7-3 combines with J gene TRBJ2-1, with D possibly being TRBD2 (6 bases). The germline gives CDR1 SGHTA, CDR2 FQGTGA. V was clipped by 0 bases and J by 4 bases, with 7 bases between them. This CDR3 is built from 14 residues. This chain's CDR3 is CASSLTGGYNEQFF. CDR3 sequence (DNA): TGTGCCAGCAGCTTAACGGGAGGATACAATGAGCAGTTCTTC.

The CDR3: CASTRGGPQYF. CDR3 DNA: TGTGCCAGCACTCGGGGAGGGCCACAGTATTTT. The chain links TRBV5-8 to TRBJ2-3; TRBD2 aligns across 7 bases. Germline CDR1 SGHTS, CDR2 YDEGEE. The ends lost 6 bases at V and 12 bases at J; junction bases unmatched: 7. The CDR3 spans 11 residues.

The CDR3 spells CAISRFSGSQADTQYF. The CDR3, as DNA: TGTGCCATCAGCCGGTTCAGCGGGAGTCAGGCAGATACGCAGTATTTT. The J gene is TRBJ2-3, the V gene TRBV10-3, with TRBD2 matching over 8 bases. Looked up from germline, CDR1 is ENHRY and CDR2 is SYGVKD. The junction had 12 bases not matched to a gene; V was cut back by 6 bases and J by 4 bases. The CDR3 extends over 16 amino acids.

The gene calls are TRBV5-8 and TRBJ2-7; possible D gene TRBD1, 6 bases. The CDR3 runs 14 residues. The V gene's germline CDR1 is SGHTS and CDR2 YDEGEE. Trimming cost V 0 bases and J 5 bases, with 12 bases left between them. The CDR3 sequence is CASSLAGTGNEQYF. CDR3 sequence (DNA): TGTGCCAGCAGCTTGGCTGGTACAGGGAACGAGCAGTACTTC.

The genes are TRBV18 and TRBJ2-5, with a weak D call TRBD1 (6 bases). Germline values: CDR1 KGHSH, CDR2 LQKENI. This CDR3 is 14 amino acids long. The V end was cut by 3 bases, the J end by 2 bases, with 10 bases between. The CDR3 DNA sequence: TGTGCCAGCTCACCGCCGGGACAACAAGAGACCCAGTACTTC. It translates to CASSPPGQQETQYF.

The chain links TRBV3-1 (or the pseudogene TRBV3-2) to TRBJ2-3; 9 bases map to TRBD2. CDR3 size: 16 residues. Looked up from germline, CDR1 is LGHDT and CDR2 is YNNKEL (reference sequence). Germline trimming cut 5 bases from V and 1 base from J; bases unmatched to any gene: 7. CDR3 residues: CASSTHRLAGTDTQYF. CDR3 DNA: TGTGCCAGCAGCACCCACCGACTAGCGGGCACAGATACGCAGTATTTT.

J is TRBJ2-1 and V is TRBV27, with 7 positions matching TRBD1. CDR3 length equals 13 residues. V was clipped by 8 bases and J by 8 bases; unmatched bases: 9. Germline values: CDR1 MNHEY, CDR2 SMNVEV (reference sequence). The CDR3 DNA reads as TGTGCCAGCTCCCGTAGACAGGGTGATGAGCAGTTCTTC. Translated: CASSRRQGDEQFF.

V usage is TRBV18 and J usage is TRBJ1-2, with D perhaps TRBD1 (5 bases). CDR1 and CDR2 from the germline V gene are KGHSH and LQKENI. CDR3 length equals 13 residues. The V end was cut by 0 bases, the J end by 5 bases, with 7 bases between. This CDR3 is CASSPPGGYGYTF. For the CDR3, the DNA is TGTGCCAGCTCACCACCGGGGGGATATGGCTACACCTTC.

The gene calls are TRBV29-1 and TRBJ2-1, with 7 bases that match TRBD2. The CDR3 consists of 13 residues. V was pared by 6 bases and J by 5 bases, with 7 bases of the junction left unmatched. Germline CDR1 reads SQVTM; CDR2 reads ANQGSEA. The CDR3 protein is CSVQSGTNNEQFF. CDR3 DNA sequence: TGCAGCGTCCAATCCGGGACTAACAATGAGCAGTTCTTC.

The chain is built from TRBV7-3 and TRBJ2-3; D possibly corresponds to TRBD2 (7 bases). Trimming cost V 0 bases and J 1 base, with 8 bases left between them. The germline V gene has CDR1 SGHTA and CDR2 FQGTGA. This CDR3 is 15 amino acids long. Written as DNA, the CDR3 is TGTGCCAGCAGCTTAACGGGGGGGCGCACAGATACGCAGTATTTT. This codes for CASSLTGGRTDTQYF.

This clone appeared a few times. The chain joins TRBV6-5 to TRBJ2-7, with 8 positions matching TRBD1. The CDR3 has 16 amino acids. Germline V gene data show CDR1 as MNHEY and CDR2 as SVGAGI. J lost 5 bases, V lost 4 bases, and 13 bases had no gene match. This CDR3 is CASSSNLRGPLDEQYF. The CDR3 DNA reads TGTGCCAGCAGTTCTAATCTCAGGGGGCCTCTGGACGAGCAGTACTTC.

The rearrangement links TRBV29-1 to TRBJ1-2; D is perhaps TRBD1 (5 bases). Trimming pared 4 bases from V and 3 bases from J, leaving 9 bases between. This CDR3 has 12 residues. Germline V gives CDR1 SQVTM, CDR2 ANQGSEA. CDR3 sequence: CSVAVRDYGYTF. DNA of the CDR3: TGCAGCGTTGCGGTCAGGGACTATGGCTACACCTTC.

The chain recombines TRBV27 with TRBJ1-1; perhaps TRBD1 as D (6 bases). This CDR3 has 12 amino acids. Germline V lookup: CDR1 MNHEY, CDR2 SMNVEV (reference sequence). Trimming removed 8 bases from V and 6 bases from J, with 13 bases in between. The CDR3 spells CASRVGGSEAFF. CDR3 sequence (DNA): TGTGCCAGCCGAGTTGGGGGCTCTGAAGCTTTCTTT.

The chain joins TRBV9 to TRBJ2-3, with a tentative D call TRBD2 (7 bases). V dropped 2 bases and J dropped 6 bases, with 16 bases sitting between them. Germline V gene lookup returns CDR1 SGDLS and CDR2 YYNGEE. The CDR3 is 15 residues long. CDR3 loop: CASSVAGATADTQYF. The CDR3 nucleotides are TGTGCCAGCAGCGTTGCGGGGGCAACCGCTGATACGCAGTATTTT.

The rearrangement links TRBV5-5 to TRBJ2-7; TRBD2 might be the D (5 bases). Trimming removed 0 bases from V and 7 bases from J, with 14 bases in between. The germline V gene encodes CDR1 SGHKS and CDR2 YYEKEE (reference sequence). CDR3 length: 14 residues. CDR3 bases: TGTGCCAGCAGCTTGGCTCGCGGTGCGGGTGAGCAGTACTTC. It encodes CASSLARGAGEQYF.

The V gene is TRBV19, the J gene TRBJ2-1, with 10 bases aligning to TRBD2. There are 14 residues in the CDR3. CDR1 and CDR2 (germline): LNHDA, SQIVND (reference sequence). V was clipped by 7 bases and J by 1 base; unmatched bases: 1. This chain's CDR3 is CASTLAGSYNEQFF. CDR3 nucleotides: TGTGCCAGTACACTAGCGGGGTCCTACAATGAGCAGTTCTTC. The complete variable domain, with remaining parts taken from reference TRBV19 and TRBJ2-1, reads DGGITQSPKYLFRKEGQNVTLSCEQNLNHDAMYWYRQDPGQGLRLIYYSQIVNDFQKGDIAEGYSVSREKKESFPLTVTSAQKNPTAFYLCASTLAGSYNEQFFGPGTRLTVL.

This clone was seen once. The chain joins TRBV12-3 or TRBV12-4 to TRBJ1-1; D perhaps matches TRBD1 (5 bases). V dropped 3 bases and J dropped 2 bases, with 7 bases sitting between them. The CDR3 runs 13 residues. The CDR3 region has the DNA TGTGCCAGCAGTTTCCAGGGAAACACTGAAGCTTTCTTT. Translating it yields CASSFQGNTEAFF.

The CDR3: CASSPDRGSPLHF. The CDR3 nucleotides read TGTGCCAGCAGCCCGGACAGGGGTTCACCCCTCCACTTT. The J gene is TRBJ1-6, the V gene TRBV2; 9 bases agree with TRBD1. The CDR3 covers 13 residues. The V gene's germline CDR1 is SNHLY and CDR2 FYNNEI. V shed 6 bases and J 9 bases; nucleotides not matched to a gene: 3.

This chain uses TRBV24-1 with TRBJ2-6; 8 bases are a match to TRBD1. The CDR3 extends over 17 amino acids. The germline gives CDR1 KGHDR, CDR2 SFDVKD. V lost 6 bases to trimming and J lost 3 bases; unmatched junction nucleotides: 9. In nucleotides, the CDR3 is TGTGCCACCAGTCAGGGGGCCGTTAGAGGTGGGGCCAACGTCCTGACTTTC. Protein product: CATSQGAVRGGANVLTF.

V usage is TRBV24-1 and J usage is TRBJ1-2, with TRBD1 as a possible D gene (6 bases). Per the germline V gene, CDR1 is KGHDR and CDR2 is SFDVKD. Trimming removed 6 bases at V and 8 bases at J, with 12 bases between. The CDR3 totals 12 residues. The CDR3 sequence is CATSTGREGYTF. CDR3 coding DNA: TGTGCCACCAGTACAGGGAGGGAGGGCTACACCTTC.

The chain links TRBV5-1 to TRBJ2-2, with 11 bases that match TRBD2. V dropped 5 bases and J dropped 8; count of bases not matched to a gene: 8. Germline CDR1 SGHRS, CDR2 YFSETQ. This CDR3 comprises 15 residues. CDR3 amino acids: CASRNLAGGMGELFF. CDR3 coding DNA: TGCGCCAGCAGGAATCTAGCGGGAGGAATGGGGGAGCTGTTTTTT.

This sequence joins TRBV7-9 and TRBJ2-1; possible D gene TRBD2, 5 bases. Germline V CDR1 and CDR2: SEHNR, FQNEAQ (reference sequence). The CDR3 contains 13 residues. The germline V and J ends were trimmed by 3 bases and 9 bases, with 12 bases remaining between them. The CDR3 DNA is TGTGCCAGCAGCTTCAACCCTGGAGGTGAGCAGTTCTTC. Translating gives CASSFNPGGEQFF.

The gene calls are TRBV27 and TRBJ1-1; 8 bases fit TRBD1. Germline V gene sequence: CDR1 MNHEY, CDR2 SMNVEV (reference sequence). Germline trimming cut 2 bases from V and 3 bases from J; bases unmatched to any gene: 2. The CDR3 spans 14 residues. The CDR3 DNA reads TGTGCCAGCAGTTTAAACAGGGGGTACACTGAAGCTTTCTTT. It encodes CASSLNRGYTEAFF.

This clone appeared a single time. The gene calls are TRBV12-3 or TRBV12-4 and TRBJ1-5; D gene uncertain. This CDR3 comprises 13 residues. Deletions cut 2 bases from V and 4 bases from J, with 6 bases between. The CDR3 DNA is TGTGCCAGCAGTTTATCCCCGAATCAGCCCCAGCATTTT. Encoded protein: CASSLSPNQPQHF.

The rearrangement uses TRBV27 and TRBJ1-5; 9 bases are a match to TRBD1. Trimming at V came to 5 bases and at J to 7 bases, leaving 15 bases not matched to a gene. CDR3 length equals 17 residues. CDR1 and CDR2 (germline): MNHEY, SMNVEV (reference sequence). The CDR3 sequence: CASSHGPGQGRGQPQHF. CDR3 in DNA: TGTGCCAGCAGTCACGGGCCGGGACAGGGCAGGGGGCAGCCCCAGCATTTT.

The CDR3 DNA reads TGTGCCAGCAGCTTAGCGGGACAGACACAAGAGACCCAGTACTTC. Amino acids: CASSLAGQTQETQYF. The chain recombines TRBV7-2 with TRBJ2-5, with 7 bases fitting TRBD1. The trim removed 0 bases at V and 2 bases at J, leaving 3 bases unmatched. The germline V gene has CDR1 SGHTA and CDR2 FQGNSA. CDR3 length: 15 amino acids.